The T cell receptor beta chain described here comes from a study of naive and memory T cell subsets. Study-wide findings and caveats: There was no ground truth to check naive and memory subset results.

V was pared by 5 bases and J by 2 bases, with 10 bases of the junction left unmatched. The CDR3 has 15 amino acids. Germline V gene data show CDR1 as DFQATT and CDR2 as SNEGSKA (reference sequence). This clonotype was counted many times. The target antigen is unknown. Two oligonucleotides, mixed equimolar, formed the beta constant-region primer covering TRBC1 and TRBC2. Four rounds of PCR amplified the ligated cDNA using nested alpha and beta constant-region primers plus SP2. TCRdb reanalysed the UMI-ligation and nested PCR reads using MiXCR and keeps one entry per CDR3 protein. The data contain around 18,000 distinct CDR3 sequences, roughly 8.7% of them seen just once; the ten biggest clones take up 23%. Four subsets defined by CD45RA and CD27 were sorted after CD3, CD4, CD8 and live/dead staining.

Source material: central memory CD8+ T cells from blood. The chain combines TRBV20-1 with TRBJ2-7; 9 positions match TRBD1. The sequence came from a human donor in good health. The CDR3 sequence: CSAAAGTGTPYEQYF. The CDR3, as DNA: TGCAGTGCTGCCGCCGGGACAGGGACCCCCTACGAGCAGTACTTC.